This T cell receptor (beta chain) is drawn from a study of identical twins. Overall study results and limits: Donors were not followed over many years; analysis was cross-sectional.

Using its own MiXCR run on the 5' RACE reads, TCRdb lists one record per CDR3 protein. Of some 600,000 distinct CDR3 sequences listed, roughly 6.6% are singletons. This clonotype has at least ten counts. Its antigen remains unknown. Germline V gene sequence: CDR1 DFQATT, CDR2 SNEGSKA (reference sequence). This CDR3 contains 15 residues. Trimming stripped 0 bases from V and 8 bases from J, with 17 bases between. The same sample was also used in a study of yellow fever vaccine responses in identical twins.

The specimen was PBMCs. This sequence joins TRBV20-1 and TRBJ2-1, with a possible D match to TRBD1 (6 bases). The source is a woman aged 18 to 35 in good health. The CDR3: CSARDLLGAVHEQFF. The CDR3 coding sequence is TGCAGTGCTAGAGACCTTCTGGGGGCAGTCCATGAGCAGTTCTTC.